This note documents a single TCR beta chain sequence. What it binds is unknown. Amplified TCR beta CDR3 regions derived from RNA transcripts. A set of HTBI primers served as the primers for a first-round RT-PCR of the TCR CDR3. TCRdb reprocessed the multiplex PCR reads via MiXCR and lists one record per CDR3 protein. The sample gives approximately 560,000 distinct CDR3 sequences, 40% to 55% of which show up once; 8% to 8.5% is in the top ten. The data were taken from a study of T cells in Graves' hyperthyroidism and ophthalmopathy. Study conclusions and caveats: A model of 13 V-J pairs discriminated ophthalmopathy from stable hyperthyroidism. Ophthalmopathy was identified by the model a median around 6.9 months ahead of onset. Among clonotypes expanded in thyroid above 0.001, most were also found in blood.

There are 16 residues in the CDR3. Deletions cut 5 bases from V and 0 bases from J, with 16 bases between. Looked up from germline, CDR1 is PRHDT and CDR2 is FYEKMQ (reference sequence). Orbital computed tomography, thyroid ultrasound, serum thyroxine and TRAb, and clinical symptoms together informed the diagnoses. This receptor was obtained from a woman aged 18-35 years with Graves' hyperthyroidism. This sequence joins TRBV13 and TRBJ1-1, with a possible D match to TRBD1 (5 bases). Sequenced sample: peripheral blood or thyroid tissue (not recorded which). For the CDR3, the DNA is TGTGCCAGCAGCCCGTGGGACGGCTCAATGAACACTGAAGCTTTCTTT. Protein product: CASSPWDGSMNTEAFF. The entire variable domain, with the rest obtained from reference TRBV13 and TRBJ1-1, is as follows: AAGVIQSPRHLIKEKRETATLKCYPIPRHDTVYWYQQGPGQDPQFLISFYEKMQSDKGSIPDRFSAQQFSDYHSELNMSSLELGDSALYFCASSPWDGSMNTEAFFGQGTRLTVV.